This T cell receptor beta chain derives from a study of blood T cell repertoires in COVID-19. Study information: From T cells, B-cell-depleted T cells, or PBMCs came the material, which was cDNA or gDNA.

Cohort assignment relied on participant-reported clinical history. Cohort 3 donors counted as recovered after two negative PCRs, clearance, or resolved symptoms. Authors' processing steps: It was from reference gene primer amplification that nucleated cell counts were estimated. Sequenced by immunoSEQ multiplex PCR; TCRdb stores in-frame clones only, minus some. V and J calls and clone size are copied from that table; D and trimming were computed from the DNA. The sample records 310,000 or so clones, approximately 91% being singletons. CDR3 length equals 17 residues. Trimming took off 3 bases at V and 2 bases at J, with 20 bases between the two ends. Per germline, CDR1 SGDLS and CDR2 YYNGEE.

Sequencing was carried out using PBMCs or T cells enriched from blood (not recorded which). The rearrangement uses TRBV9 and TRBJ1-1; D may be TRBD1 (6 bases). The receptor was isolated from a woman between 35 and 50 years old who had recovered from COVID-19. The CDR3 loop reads CASSAAAVRGPNTEAFF. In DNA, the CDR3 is TGTGCCAGCAGCGCAGCGGCAGTCAGGGGCCCCAACACTGAAGCTTTCTTT. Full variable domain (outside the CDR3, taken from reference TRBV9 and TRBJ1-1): DSGVTQTPKHLITATGQRVTLRCSPRSGDLSVYWYQQSLDQGLQFLIQYYNGEERAKGNILERFSAQQFPDLHSELNLSSLELGDSALYFCASSAAAVRGPNTEAFFGQGTRLTVV.